Each of the 32 T cell receptor beta chains below was sequenced from the same sample in a study of T-cell memory formation after mild COVID-19. TCRdb itself ran the 5' RACE reads through MiXCR, one entry per CDR3 protein. The sample lists hundreds of thousands of distinct CDR3 sequences; 17% were seen once. Sequencing used PBMCs or a T cell subset sorted from them (not recorded which). All receptors come from an adult woman who had mild COVID-19 (a few samples of this study predate the infection). Cell type and time point are not known.

This clonotype was detected a few times. V usage is TRBV4-3 and J usage is TRBJ1-5; D is unresolved. Deletions cut 0 bases from V and 5 bases from J, with 29 bases between. Germline V lookup: CDR1 LGHNA, CDR2 YSLEER. CDR3 length: 21 residues. Here the CDR3 DNA reads TGCGCCAGCAGCCAAGAGGGCCCTCTAGATACGGGCTCACTAAAGTATCAGCCCCAGCATTTT. It encodes CASSQEGPLDTGSLKYQPQHF.

A few counts support this clonotype. This sequence joins TRBV20-1 and TRBJ1-6, with D unresolved. The CDR3 extends over 16 amino acids. V lost 1 base and J lost 7, with 17 bases in between. Germline V lookup: CDR1 DFQATT, CDR2 SNEGSKA (reference sequence). The CDR3 protein is CSARAGGRRTNSPLHF. The CDR3 bases are TGCAGTGCTAGAGCGGGAGGGCGTCGGACCAATTCACCCCTCCACTTT.

The CDR3: CASSRVRVAGVGTKNIQYF. CDR3 in DNA: TGTGCCAGCTCACGGGTTCGAGTAGCGGGAGTTGGGACCAAAAACATTCAGTACTTC. V is TRBV18 and J is TRBJ2-4; 9 bases are shared with TRBD2. V shed 4 bases and J 2 bases; nucleotides not matched to a gene: 15. From germline, CDR1 is KGHSH and CDR2 LQKENI. CDR3 length: 19 residues.

The CDR3 sequence is CASSVASGGGQETQYF. CDR3 sequence (DNA): TGTGCCAGCAGCGTAGCTAGCGGGGGCGGCCAAGAGACCCAGTACTTC. V is TRBV9 and J is TRBJ2-5; 10 nucleotides line up with TRBD2. The CDR3 length is 16 residues. The germline V gene encodes CDR1 SGDLS and CDR2 YYNGEE. V dropped 0 bases and J dropped 1; count of bases not matched to a gene: 3.

The rearrangement joins TRBV7-9 to TRBJ2-7; 7 bases agree with TRBD1. The V segment lost 5 bases and the J segment 5 bases; nucleotides outside the gene matches: 9. The CDR3 is 14 residues long. Germline V gene lookup returns CDR1 SEHNR and CDR2 FQNEAQ (reference sequence). The CDR3 reads CASSTRQGRDEQYF. The DNA for the CDR3 is TGTGCCAGCAGCACCCGACAGGGTAGGGACGAGCAGTACTTC.

The CDR3 DNA reads as TGCAGCGTTGCGGAGCAGGGGGCAGAGACCCAGTACTTC. As protein: CSVAEQGAETQYF. The V and J genes are TRBV29-1 and TRBJ2-5, with TRBD1 matching 8 bases. Germline V gives CDR1 SQVTM, CDR2 ANQGSEA. Trimming cost V 4 bases and J 4 bases; bases outside gene matches: 5. The CDR3 is made up of 13 amino acids. Combining the CDR3 with reference TRBV29-1 and TRBJ2-5 gives the whole variable domain SAVISQKPSRDICQRGTSLTIQCQVDSQVTMMFWYRQQPGQSLTLIATANQGSEATYESGFVIDKFPISRPNLTFSTLTVSNMSPEDSSIYLCSVAEQGAETQYFGPGTRLLVL.

The chain joins TRBV28 to TRBJ1-2; the D is unclear. This CDR3 comprises 15 residues. The V gene's germline CDR1 is MDHEN and CDR2 SYDVKM. Trimming took off 4 bases at V and 8 bases at J, with 20 bases between the two ends. CDR3 coding DNA: TGTGCCAGCAGTTCCACCCCTACCGGCACGGGGGGCTACACCTTC. Amino acids: CASSSTPTGTGGYTF.

In this sample, this clonotype turned up a few times. The V call is TRBV7-2, the J call TRBJ2-2; tentatively, D is TRBD1 (6 bases). Germline V gives CDR1 SGHTA, CDR2 FQGNSA. The CDR3 runs to 17 residues. V was shortened by 0 bases and J by 5 bases, with 16 bases between the two germline ends. CDR3 loop: CASSLARTGPRTGELFF. In DNA, the CDR3 is TGTGCCAGCAGCTTAGCGAGAACAGGGCCGCGGACCGGGGAGCTGTTTTTT.

This clonotype has ten or more counts. One end of the junction does not line up with germline, which may come from a read error. V is TRBV11-2 and J is TRBJ2-2, with D perhaps matching TRBD1 or TRBD2 (5 bases each). The germline gives CDR1 SGHAT, CDR2 FQNNGV. The CDR3 is made up of 14 amino acids. CDR3 region: CASSLVRGTGELFF. In DNA, the CDR3 is TGCGCCAGCAGCCTGGTGAGGGGCACCGGGGAGCTGTTTTTT.

This clonotype has only a few counts. The CDR3 sequence is CAWRIQGVRNEQFF. The DNA for the CDR3 is TGTGCCTGGAGAATACAGGGAGTCAGGAATGAGCAGTTCTTC. The chain employs TRBV30 and TRBJ2-1, with D possibly being TRBD1 (6 bases). The CDR3 is 14 amino acids. Trimming removed 3 bases from V and 7 bases from J, with 16 bases in between. Germline assignment: CDR1 GTSNPN and CDR2 SVGIG (reference sequence).

Only a few counts were recorded for this clonotype. V gene TRBV29-1 combines with J gene TRBJ1-2; D remains ambiguous. CDR1 and CDR2 (germline): SQVTM, ANQGSEA. With 5 bases removed from V and 7 bases from J, the gap between germline ends came to 17 bases. The CDR3 runs 13 residues. DNA of the CDR3: TGCAGCGTTCCGACGTGGGTCGAGTCTGGCTACACCTTC. Residues: CSVPTWVESGYTF. Combining the CDR3 with reference TRBV29-1 and TRBJ1-2 gives the whole variable domain SAVISQKPSRDICQRGTSLTIQCQVDSQVTMMFWYRQQPGQSLTLIATANQGSEATYESGFVIDKFPISRPNLTFSTLTVSNMSPEDSSIYLCSVPTWVESGYTFGSGTRLTVV.

This clonotype was observed a few times. The chain couples TRBV7-9 to TRBJ1-2, with TRBD1 identical over 7 bases. Germline loops: CDR1 SEHNR, CDR2 FQNEAQ (reference sequence). V lost 0 bases, J lost 3 bases, and 4 bases stayed unmatched. The CDR3 consists of 15 residues. In DNA, the CDR3 is TGTGCCAGCAGCTTAGCGAGGGGGCTGGACTATGGCTACACCTTC. The encoded protein is CASSLARGLDYGYTF.

The rearrangement joins TRBV30 to TRBJ1-4; TRBD1 matches at 9 bases. Germline V CDR1 and CDR2: GTSNPN, SVGIG (reference sequence). This CDR3 comprises 15 residues. V was pared by 3 bases and J by 3 bases, with 5 bases of the junction left unmatched. The CDR3 nucleotides are TGTGCCTGGAGGCTACAGGGGGCGGCTAATGAAAAACTGTTTTTT. It codes for CAWRLQGAANEKLFF.

This clonotype was seen at least ten times. V is TRBV4-3 and J is TRBJ2-1; 10 bases align to TRBD1. The CDR3 spans 16 residues. V gave up 0 bases and J gave up 9 bases; unmatched junction bases: 8. Germline lookup yields CDR1 LGHNA and CDR2 YSLEER. The CDR3 DNA reads as TGCGCCAGCAGCCAAGAGAGGACAGGGGGACTTGGTGAGCAGTTCTTC. It yields the protein CASSQERTGGLGEQFF.

The chain links TRBV20-1 to TRBJ1-3, with D hard to call. The CDR3 sequence is 13 residues long. Germline loops: CDR1 DFQATT, CDR2 SNEGSKA (reference sequence). V was pared by 1 base and J by 1 base, with 5 bases between. This chain's CDR3 is CSARVGSGNTIYF. CDR3 sequence (DNA): TGCAGTGCTAGAGTGGGGTCTGGAAACACCATATATTTT.

The CDR3 region has the DNA TGCGCCAGCAGCTTGCGGGACAGGAGTGAAGCTTTCTTT. This gives the protein CASSLRDRSEAFF. This sequence joins TRBV5-1 and TRBJ1-1, with TRBD1 matching over 8 bases. The junction had 3 bases not matched to a gene; V was cut back by 1 base and J by 7 bases. CDR3 length: 13 amino acids. Germline CDR1 SGHRS, CDR2 YFSETQ.

This clonotype was found a few times. The chain employs TRBV18 and TRBJ2-7; TRBD1 aligns across 12 bases. The germline gives CDR1 KGHSH, CDR2 LQKENI. The CDR3 is 16 amino acids. The ends lost 5 bases at V and 4 bases at J; junction bases unmatched: 9. CDR3 nucleotides: TGTGCCAGCTCAGCCAGTGGGACAGGGGGCGCGTACGAGCAGTACTTC. Protein: CASSASGTGGAYEQYF.

The V and J genes are TRBV20-1 and TRBJ1-4; the match to TRBD1 covers 7 bases. The CDR3 extends over 13 amino acids. V was clipped by 3 bases and J by 11 bases; unmatched bases: 9. Germline lookup yields CDR1 DFQATT and CDR2 SNEGSKA (reference sequence). The CDR3, as DNA: TGCAGTGCTAGGGGATTCGACAGGGACAAACTGTTTTTT. Translation gives CSARGFDRDKLFF.

This clonotype was seen only a few times. The V call is TRBV4-3, the J call TRBJ2-3; TRBD2 is a possible D gene (7 bases). The CDR3 has 15 residues. The germline V gene has CDR1 LGHNA and CDR2 YSLEER. Deletions cut 4 bases from V and 2 bases from J, with 13 bases between. This CDR3 reads CASSPARGATDTQYF. The CDR3 DNA reads as TGCGCCAGCAGCCCCGCACGGGGGGCCACAGATACGCAGTATTTT.

V is TRBV18 and J is TRBJ2-2, with TRBD1 identical over 7 bases. Germline V CDR1 and CDR2: KGHSH, LQKENI. After removal of 4 bases from V and 7 bases from J, the junction contained 12 bases not matched to a gene. The CDR3 length is 16 residues. The CDR3 region is CASSLGTEDVHGELFF. CDR3 bases: TGTGCCAGCTCACTGGGGACAGAGGACGTACACGGGGAGCTGTTTTTT. The complete variable domain, with remaining parts taken from reference TRBV18 and TRBJ2-2, reads NAGVMQNPRHLVRRRGQEARLRCSPMKGHSHVYWYRQLPEEGLKFMVYLQKENIIDESGMPKERFSAEFPKEGPSILRIQQVVRGDSAAYFCASSLGTEDVHGELFFGEGSRLTVL.

V and J are TRBV12-3 or TRBV12-4 and TRBJ1-3; D remains ambiguous. This CDR3 region has 14 residues. V lost 5 bases and J 0 bases, leaving 8 bases between the germline ends. CDR3 sequence: CASSRARSGNTIYF. The CDR3 coding sequence is TGTGCCAGCAGTCGGGCCCGCTCTGGAAACACCATATATTTT.

The chain joins TRBV12-3 or TRBV12-4 to TRBJ2-7; 9 positions agree with TRBD1. V was pared by 2 bases and J by 2 bases, with 4 bases of the junction left unmatched. The CDR3 contains 15 residues. CDR3 loop: CASSLQQGAAYEQYF. In nucleotides, the CDR3 is TGTGCCAGCAGTTTACAACAGGGGGCAGCCTACGAGCAGTACTTC.

V gene TRBV4-2 combines with J gene TRBJ2-1; no firm D call. The V end lost 1 base, the J end lost 8 bases, and 15 bases lay between the germline ends. The CDR3 sequence is 15 residues long. Germline assignment: CDR1 LGHNA and CDR2 YNFKEQ. The CDR3 region has the DNA TGTGCCAGCAGCCAAGTTGAGCGTGAGAGCTATGAGCAGTTCTTC. Its translation: CASSQVERESYEQFF.

CDR3 sequence (DNA): TGTGCCAGTAGTATCCCAAGGGCTAGCGGGAGAGGGTACGAGCAGTACTTC. It translates to CASSIPRASGRGYEQYF. The V call is TRBV19, the J call TRBJ2-7, with 10 bases aligning to TRBD2. The ends lost 3 bases at V and 4 bases at J; junction bases unmatched: 12. This CDR3 region has 17 residues. Germline V CDR1 and CDR2: LNHDA, SQIVND (reference sequence).

This rearrangement joins TRBV20-1 to TRBJ2-3, with a possible D match to TRBD1 (6 bases). This CDR3 comprises 15 residues. Trimming took 3 bases from V and 0 from J, leaving 13 bases between them. Germline values: CDR1 DFQATT, CDR2 SNEGSKA (reference sequence). As DNA, the CDR3 is TGCAGTGCTAGGTCCGGACAGCCTAGCACAGATACGCAGTATTTT. Protein: CSARSGQPSTDTQYF.

This clonotype was seen more than once but under ten times. This chain joins TRBV5-1 and TRBJ2-7, with D unclear. This CDR3 has 14 amino acids. Trimming left V 0 bases short and J 4 bases short, with 11 bases between. CDR1 SGHRS and CDR2 YFSETQ come from the germline V gene. CDR3 coding DNA: TGCGCCAGCAGCTTGGCGGCCAGTGATTACGAGCAGTACTTC. Encoded protein: CASSLAASDYEQYF.

CDR3: CASSSGPTEAFF. The CDR3 coding sequence is TGTGCCAGCAGCTCCGGACCCACTGAAGCTTTCTTT. The rearrangement joins TRBV7-9 to TRBJ1-1, with no clear D. CDR3 size: 12 residues. V lost 4 bases and J 4 bases, leaving 7 bases between the germline ends. CDR1 and CDR2 from the germline V gene are SEHNR and FQNEAQ (reference sequence).

This clonotype was found a few times. The rearrangement uses TRBV12-3 or TRBV12-4 and TRBJ2-3; a weak D match, TRBD1 (6 bases). Trimming removed 5 bases from V and 0 bases from J, with 15 bases in between. This CDR3 is built from 16 residues. In nucleotides, the CDR3 is TGTGCCAGCAGTAGTGATATCAGGGGCAGCACAGATACGCAGTATTTT. Translating it yields CASSSDIRGSTDTQYF.

This clonotype occurred a few times. The chain employs TRBV4-1 and TRBJ2-7; D may correspond to TRBD1 or TRBD2 (6 bases each). CDR1 and CDR2 (germline): MGHRA, YSYEKL. The V gene lost 0 bases and the J gene lost 3 bases, with 18 bases spanning the gap. There are 17 residues in the CDR3. The DNA of the CDR3 is TGCGCCAGCAGCCAAGACGGGGGACACGGTGTCGGCTACGAGCAGTACTTC. This sequence encodes CASSQDGGHGVGYEQYF.

V usage is TRBV18 and J usage is TRBJ2-5, with D perhaps matching TRBD2 (5 bases). V was trimmed by 0 bases and J by 5 bases, leaving 10 bases between them. The CDR3 runs 14 residues. Germline CDR1 is KGHSH and CDR2 is LQKENI. CDR3 sequence reads: CASSPPDLSETQYF. The CDR3 DNA reads TGTGCCAGCTCACCACCGGACTTAAGTGAGACCCAGTACTTC.

CDR3 DNA: TGTGCCAGCAGCCCTGTTAGCGGGAGTCCAGATACGCAGTATTTT. It specifies CASSPVSGSPDTQYF. The chain carries TRBV7-3 and TRBJ2-3; 9 nucleotides agree with TRBD2. The CDR3 extends over 15 amino acids. CDR1 SGHTA and CDR2 FQGTGA come from the germline V gene. Trimming took 5 bases from V and 4 from J; bases not matched to a gene: 7.

The V and J genes are TRBV7-6 and TRBJ2-1; 7 bases are a match to TRBD2. Germline V CDR1 and CDR2: SGHVS, FNYEAQ. CDR3 length equals 16 residues. With 4 bases clipped from V and 0 bases from J, the junction kept 6 bases outside the gene matches. The DNA of the CDR3 is TGTGCCAGCAGCTCGAACGGGGGGTTCTCCTACAATGAGCAGTTCTTC. It yields the protein CASSSNGGFSYNEQFF.